Below, 13 T cell receptor beta chains from the same sample are listed, as sequenced in a study of T cells in women clearing cervical HPV infection. Clones were sequenced by immunoSEQ multiplex PCR, and TCRdb holds only the in-frame ones, with some missing. The listing contains about 20,000 clones. The material sequenced was blood buffy coat. The receptor source for this set is a woman between 18 and 69 years old with a cervical HPV16 infection that either progressed to CIN3+ or cleared (not recorded which).

On this clone: The read terminates 3 residues ahead of where the CDR3 ends, so the germline J gene completes it. V and J are TRBV13 and TRBJ2-1, with 8 positions matching TRBD1. V was clipped by 5 bases and J by 6 bases; unmatched bases: 9. The germline V gene has CDR1 PRHDT and CDR2 FYEKMQ (reference sequence). This CDR3 has 15 amino acids. The CDR3 here is CASSPQGGGGNEQFF. The covered CDR3 bases are TGTGCCAGCAGCCCACAGGGGGGCGGAGGCAATGAG.

Comments on this clone: The read falls 3 residues short of the CDR3 end, and the missing part is taken from the germline J gene. The V and J genes are TRBV7-2 and TRBJ2-3, with 11 nucleotides matching TRBD1. CDR1 SGHTA and CDR2 FQGNSA come from the germline V gene. The CDR3 is 15 amino acids. The CDR3 loop is CASSLGGQGGQPQYF. The sequenced CDR3 bases are TGTGCCAGCAGCTTAGGGGGACAGGGGGGTCAGCCG.

As regards this clone: The CDR3 end is not reached by the read, which stops 3 residues before it; the germline J gene fills it in. Other DNA variants within this sample encode the same CDR3. The V gene is TRBV14, the J gene TRBJ1-3; 8 nucleotides agree with TRBD1. V lost 2 bases and J lost 2; bases outside the gene matches: 8. The germline V gene encodes CDR1 SGHDN and CDR2 FVKESK. This CDR3 region has 17 residues. The CDR3 DNA, read in part, is TGTGCCAGCAGCCAACGGACAGGGACGATCACTGGAAACACC. The encoded protein is CASSQRTGTITGNT. The entire CDR3 sequence reads CASSQRTGTITGNTIYF.

Concerning this clone itself: The read ends 3 residues shy of where the CDR3 ends; the end is completed using the germline J gene. The chain couples TRBV19 to TRBJ2-1; the match to TRBD2 covers 14 bases. V lost 6 bases and J lost 4; bases outside the gene matches: 14. Germline V lookup: CDR1 LNHDA, CDR2 SQIVND (reference sequence). The CDR3 has 19 residues. The CDR3 sequence: CASRGTSGSRTGEYNEQFF. Partial CDR3 DNA: TGTGCCAGTAGAGGGACTAGCGGGAGCCGGACAGGAGAATACAATGAG.

A word on this clone: The read falls 3 residues short of the CDR3 end, and the missing part is taken from the germline J gene. V is TRBV7-9 and J is TRBJ1-1; D might be TRBD1 (5 bases). Germline CDR1 and CDR2: SEHNR and FQNEAQ (reference sequence). This CDR3 has 13 residues. CDR3 bases read: TGTGCCAGCGAGCGGGGGAACACAGATACG. Translated: CASERGNTDT. The entire CDR3 is CASERGNTDTAFF.

Concerning this clone: The read ends 3 residues before the CDR3 terminus; that terminus is restored from the germline J gene. This chain links TRBV11-2 with TRBJ2-2; the match to TRBD2 covers 7 bases. Germline-derived CDR1 and CDR2 are SGHAT and FQNNGV. With V trimmed by 4 bases and J by 4 bases, 3 bases remained unmatched. This CDR3 is 14 amino acids long. The CDR3 loop is CASSSSGATGELFF. Incomplete CDR3 DNA: TGTGCCAGCAGCTCTAGCGGCGCCACCGGGGAG.

About this clone: The read stops 3 residues short of the end of the CDR3; the missing end is completed from the germline J gene. The genes are TRBV18 and TRBJ2-7; the match to TRBD1 covers 10 bases. The CDR3 extends over 16 amino acids. Per the germline V gene, CDR1 is KGHSH and CDR2 is LQKENI. Trimming took 4 bases from V and 2 from J; bases not matched to a gene: 8. The sequenced CDR3 bases are TGTGCCAGCTCACGGGGACAGGGGAGGTTGGCCTACGAG. It translates to CASSRGQGRLAYE. The CDR3 in full is CASSRGQGRLAYEQYF.

Remarks on this clone: The missing CDR3 end, 3 residues past where the read stops, is filled in from the germline J gene. The chain carries TRBV30 and TRBJ2-5; 13 bases line up with TRBD2. This CDR3 is built from 17 residues. Germline loops: CDR1 GTSNPN, CDR2 SVGIG (reference sequence). The V segment lost 2 bases and the J segment 1 base; nucleotides outside the gene matches: 7. The CDR3 bases that were read are TGTGCCTGGAGTAGTAGAAGGACTAGCGGGAGCCAAGAGACC. It is translated as CAWSSRRTSGSQET. The complete CDR3 sequence is CAWSSRRTSGSQETQYF.

About this clone: Coverage ceases 3 residues before the CDR3 finishes, and the germline J gene fills in the end. The sample contains more than one DNA sequence encoding this CDR3. The gene calls are TRBV7-9 and TRBJ1-3; D unresolved. With 5 bases removed from V and 4 bases from J, the gap between germline ends came to 15 bases. The germline gives CDR1 SEHNR, CDR2 FQNEAQ (reference sequence). This CDR3 contains 15 residues. The sequenced part of the CDR3 DNA is TGTGCCAGCAGCCCCACCGTAGCCCTCGGAAACACC. Its protein is CASSPTVALGNT. The complete CDR3 sequence is CASSPTVALGNTIYF.

Regarding this clone: The read finishes 3 residues shy of the CDR3 end, and the germline J gene is used to complete it. This sequence joins TRBV6-2 or TRBV6-3 and TRBJ1-1; D is uncertain. The CDR3 sequence is 14 residues long. CDR1 is MNHEY and CDR2 is SVGEGT in the germline V gene. The CDR3 loop is CASSHSRGYTRAFF. The CDR3 bases that were read are TGTGCCAGCAGCCATTCTCGGGGTTATACAAGG.

About this clone: The CDR3 goes on 3 residues after the read ends, and that part is filled in from the germline J gene. The chain carries TRBV7-7 and TRBJ2-2; possibly TRBD2 for D (5 bases). Germline V lookup: CDR1 SSHAT, CDR2 FNYEAQ (reference sequence). V was trimmed by 1 base and J by 5 bases, leaving 8 bases between them. The CDR3 runs 14 residues. Incomplete CDR3 DNA: TGTGCCAGCAGCTTAGTAGGCGGGACCGGGGAG. Protein product: CASSLVGGTGE. The full CDR3 sequence reads CASSLVGGTGELFF.

In regard to this clone: The read terminates 3 residues ahead of where the CDR3 ends, so the germline J gene completes it. The rearrangement uses TRBV28 and TRBJ2-2; D not resolved. Germline loops: CDR1 MDHEN, CDR2 SYDVKM. This CDR3 has 14 residues. Here the CDR3 reads CASTLIRTNEKLFF. CDR3 DNA, as far as it was read: TGTGCCAGCACCCTTATAAGAACTAATGAAAAG.

Points on this clone: The read ends 3 residues shy of where the CDR3 ends; the end is completed using the germline J gene. The V gene is TRBV6-1, the J gene TRBJ1-2; possibly TRBD1 for D (5 bases). The germline V gene encodes CDR1 MNHNS and CDR2 SASEGT. The CDR3 is 15 residues long. V shed 2 bases and J shed 2 bases, with 12 bases lying between them. The CDR3 reads CASSEWGEGNYGYTF. The part of the CDR3 DNA that was read is TGTGCCAGCAGTGAATGGGGGGAGGGGAACTATGGC.